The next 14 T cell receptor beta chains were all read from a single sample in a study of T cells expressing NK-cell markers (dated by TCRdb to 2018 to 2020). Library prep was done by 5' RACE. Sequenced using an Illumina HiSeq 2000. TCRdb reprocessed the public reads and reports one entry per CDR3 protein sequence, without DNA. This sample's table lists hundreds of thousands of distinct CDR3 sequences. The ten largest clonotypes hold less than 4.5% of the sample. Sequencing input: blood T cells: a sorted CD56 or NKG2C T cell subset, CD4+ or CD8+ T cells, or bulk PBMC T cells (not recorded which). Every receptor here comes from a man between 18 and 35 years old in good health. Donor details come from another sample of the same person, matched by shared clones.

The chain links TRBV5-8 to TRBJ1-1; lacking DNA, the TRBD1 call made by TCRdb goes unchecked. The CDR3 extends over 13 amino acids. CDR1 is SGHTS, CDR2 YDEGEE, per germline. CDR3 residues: CASTRTGNTEAFF. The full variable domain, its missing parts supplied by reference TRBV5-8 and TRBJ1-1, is EAGVTQSPTHLIKTRGQQATLRCSPISGHTSVYWYQQALGLGLQFLLWYDEGEERNRGNFPPRFSGRQFPNYSSELNVNALELEDSALYLCASTRTGNTEAFFGQGTRLTVV.

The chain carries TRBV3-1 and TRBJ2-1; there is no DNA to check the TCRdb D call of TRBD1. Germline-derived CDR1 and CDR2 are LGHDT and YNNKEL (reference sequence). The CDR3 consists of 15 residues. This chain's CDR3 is CASSHQGYRYNEQFF.

Here the CDR3 reads CASSLSGRGGEQFF. The chain is built from TRBV7-9 and TRBJ2-1; the D call of TRBD1 rests on TCRdb alone, since no DNA is present to check it. Germline CDR1 SEHNR, CDR2 FQNEAQ (reference sequence). CDR3 length: 14 amino acids.

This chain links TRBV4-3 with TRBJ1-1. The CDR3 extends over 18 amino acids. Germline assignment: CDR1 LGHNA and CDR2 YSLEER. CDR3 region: CASSQETSAGWGNTEAFF.

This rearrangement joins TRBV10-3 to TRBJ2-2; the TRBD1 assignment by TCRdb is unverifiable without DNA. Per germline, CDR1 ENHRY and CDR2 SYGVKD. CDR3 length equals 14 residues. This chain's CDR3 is CAIIGTLPTGELFF.

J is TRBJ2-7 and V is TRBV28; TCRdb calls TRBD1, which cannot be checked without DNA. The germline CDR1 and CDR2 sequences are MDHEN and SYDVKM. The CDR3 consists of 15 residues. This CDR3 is CASSPTGQGRNEQYF. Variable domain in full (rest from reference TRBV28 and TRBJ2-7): DVKVTQSSRYLVKRTGEKVFLECVQDMDHENMFWYRQDPGLGLRLIYFSYDVKMKEKGDIPEGYSVSREKKERFSLILESASTNQTSMYLCASSPTGQGRNEQYFGPGTRLTVT.

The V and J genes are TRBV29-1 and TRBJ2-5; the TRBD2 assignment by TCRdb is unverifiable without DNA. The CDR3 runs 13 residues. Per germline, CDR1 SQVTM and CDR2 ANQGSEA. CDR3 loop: CSVGGTSKETQYF.

The CDR3 sequence: CASSLAIVAGLNTGELFF. The chain combines TRBV7-8 with TRBJ2-2; as DNA is missing, the TRBD2 call by TCRdb cannot be tested. Germline assignment: CDR1 SGHVS and CDR2 FQNEAQ. The CDR3 contains 18 residues.

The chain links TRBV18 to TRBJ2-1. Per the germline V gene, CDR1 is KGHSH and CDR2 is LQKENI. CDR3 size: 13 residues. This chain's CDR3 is CASSPLHYNEQFF. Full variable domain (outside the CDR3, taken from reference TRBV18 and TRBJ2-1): NAGVMQNPRHLVRRRGQEARLRCSPMKGHSHVYWYRQLPEEGLKFMVYLQKENIIDESGMPKERFSAEFPKEGPSILRIQQVVRGDSAAYFCASSPLHYNEQFFGPGTRLTVL.

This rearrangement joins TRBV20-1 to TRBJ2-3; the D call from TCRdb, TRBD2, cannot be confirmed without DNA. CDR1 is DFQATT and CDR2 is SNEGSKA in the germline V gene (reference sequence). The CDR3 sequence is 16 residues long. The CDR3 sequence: CSASTDEGLSTDTQYF.

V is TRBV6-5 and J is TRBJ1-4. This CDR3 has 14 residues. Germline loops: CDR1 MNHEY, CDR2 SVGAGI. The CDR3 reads CASSHPGNGEKLFF.

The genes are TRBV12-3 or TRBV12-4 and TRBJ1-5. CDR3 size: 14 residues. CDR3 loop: CASSNRHSNQPQHF.

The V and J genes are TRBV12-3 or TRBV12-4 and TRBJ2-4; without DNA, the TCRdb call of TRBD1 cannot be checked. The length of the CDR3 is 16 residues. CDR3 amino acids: CASMRRRDRLPYIQYF.

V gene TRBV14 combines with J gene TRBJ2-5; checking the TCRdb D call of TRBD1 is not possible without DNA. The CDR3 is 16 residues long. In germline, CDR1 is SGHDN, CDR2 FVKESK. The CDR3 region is CASSQGGEVWQETQYF.